A selection of T cell receptor beta chains follows, all from one sample in a study of T cell clonotyping in hematopoietic cell transplantation. Some clones are missing from TCRdb's copy, which holds only in-frame ones; the method was immunoSEQ multiplex PCR. The data contain roughly 80,000 clones, almost 97% of them seen just once; the ten biggest clones take up under 2%. Sample: peripheral blood mononuclear cells, taken before stem cell transplant. These receptors were obtained from a woman aged 45 to 65 with acute myeloid leukemia. Some clones in this sample may be carry-over from other donors' samples. CDR3s include the opening cysteine and the closing phenylalanine or tryptophan. Each record gives: D gene, J gene, V gene, clone size, CDR3 protein, CDR3 DNA. A D gene is named only where the DNA matches it firmly. Only some rows state a clone size, as once, few, many or a class for expanded clones.

D: -; J: TRBJ2-2; V: TRBV19; size: -; CDR3: CASSSWALNTGELFF; DNA: TGTGCCAGTAGTTCTTGGGCCTTAAACACCGGGGAGCTGTTTTTT
D: -; J: TRBJ1-2; V: TRBV27; size: -; CDR3: CASSLYPENYGYTF; DNA: TGTGCCAGCAGTTTATACCCAGAAAACTATGGCTACACCTTC
D: -; J: TRBJ1-1; V: TRBV6-5; size: -; CDR3: CASRGTANTEAFF; DNA: TGTGCCAGCCGAGGGACGGCCAACACTGAAGCTTTCTTT
D: -; J: TRBJ1-2; V: TRBV6-5; size: -; CDR3: CASAFTRGVPGYTF; DNA: TGTGCCAGCGCCTTTACAAGGGGGGTTCCTGGCTACACCTTC
D: TRBD1; J: TRBJ2-5; V: TRBV19; size: -; CDR3: CASSLQGALAETQYF; DNA: TGTGCCAGTAGTTTACAGGGGGCCTTGGCAGAGACCCAGTACTTC
D: -; J: TRBJ2-7; V: TRBV27; size: -; CDR3: CASSLGGIGSEQYF; DNA: TGTGCCAGCAGTTTAGGGGGAATAGGATCCGAGCAGTACTTC
D: TRBD1; J: TRBJ2-7; V: TRBV11-2; size: -; CDR3: CATGVQYF; DNA: TGTGCAACAGGGGTGCAGTACTTC
D: TRBD1; J: TRBJ1-3; V: TRBV7-9; size: -; CDR3: CASSYTRTGNENTIYF; DNA: TGTGCCAGCAGCTACACCCGGACAGGGAATGAAAACACCATATATTTT
D: -; J: TRBJ2-3; V: TRBV14; size: -; CDR3: CASSQVVINTQYF; DNA: TGTGCCAGCAGCCAAGTTGTGATTAATACGCAGTATTTT
D: -; J: TRBJ1-4; V: TRBV10-2; size: -; CDR3: CASTPLKGEKLFF; DNA: TGCGCCAGCACCCCTCTCAAGGGTGAAAAACTGTTTTTT
D: -; J: TRBJ1-6; V: TRBV7-9; size: once; CDR3: CASSLGPDSPLHF; DNA: TGTGCCAGCAGCTTAGGACCGGATTCACCCCTCCACTTT
D: -; J: TRBJ1-1; V: TRBV25-1; size: -; CDR3: CASSLGNTEAFF; DNA: TGTGCCAGCAGTCTGGGGAACACTGAAGCTTTCTTT
D: TRBD1; J: TRBJ2-3; V: TRBV6-1; size: -; CDR3: CASRMDRVVTDTQYF; DNA: TGTGCCAGCAGGATGGACAGGGTTGTCACAGATACGCAGTATTTT
D: -; J: TRBJ1-1; V: TRBV5-1; size: once; CDR3: CASSLVQDTEAFF; DNA: TGCGCCAGCAGCTTGGTCCAGGACACTGAAGCTTTCTTT
D: -; J: TRBJ2-5; V: TRBV7-6; size: -; CDR3: CASSLFAGAYQETQYF; DNA: TGTGCCAGCAGCTTATTCGCCGGTGCGTACCAAGAGACCCAGTACTTC
D: TRBD1; J: TRBJ2-7; V: TRBV5-8; size: -; CDR3: CASSLTGQGYDEQYF; DNA: TGTGCCAGCAGCTTGACGGGACAGGGTTACGACGAGCAGTACTTC
D: TRBD1; J: TRBJ1-4; V: TRBV5-1; size: -; CDR3: CASSLQPGQEEKLFF; DNA: TGCGCCAGCAGCTTGCAACCGGGACAGGAGGAAAAACTGTTTTTT
D: -; J: TRBJ1-2; V: TRBV30; size: -; CDR3: CAWTGNYGYTF; DNA: TGTGCCTGGACAGGGAACTATGGCTACACCTTC
D: -; J: TRBJ1-5; V: TRBV6-5; size: once; CDR3: CASRAGGDSNQPQHF; DNA: TGTGCCAGCAGGGCCGGGGGGGATAGCAATCAGCCCCAGCATTTT
D: -; J: TRBJ2-3; V: TRBV15; size: -; CDR3: CATSPLGDTQYF; DNA: TGTGCCACCAGCCCCCTCGGAGATACGCAGTATTTT
D: TRBD1; J: TRBJ1-2; V: TRBV18; size: -; CDR3: CASSPQQGQGADGYTF; DNA: TGTGCCAGCTCACCACAACAGGGACAGGGTGCGGATGGCTACACCTTC
D: -; J: TRBJ1-5; V: TRBV19; size: -; CDR3: CASKVWGAERGNQPQHF; DNA: TGTGCCAGTAAGGTATGGGGCGCAGAGAGAGGCAATCAGCCCCAGCATTTT
D: -; J: TRBJ2-7; V: TRBV11-3; size: few; CDR3: CASSFSWQGGYEQYF; DNA: TGTGCCAGCAGCTTCTCGTGGCAGGGTGGCTACGAGCAGTACTTC
D: -; J: TRBJ1-4; V: TRBV28; size: -; CDR3: CASSLYRIYNEKLFF; DNA: TGTGCCAGCAGTTTATATAGGATCTATAATGAAAAACTGTTTTTT
D: -; J: TRBJ1-1; V: TRBV28; size: -; CDR3: CASSVGQNTEAFF; DNA: TGTGCCAGCAGTGTTGGACAAAACACTGAAGCTTTCTTT
D: -; J: TRBJ1-2; V: TRBV5-1; size: few; CDR3: CASSLVTENYGYTF; DNA: TGCGCCAGCAGCTTGGTTACGGAGAACTATGGCTACACCTTC
D: -; J: TRBJ1-2; V: TRBV30; size: -; CDR3: CAWKRGDWGDYGYTF; DNA: TGTGCCTGGAAGCGGGGGGACTGGGGGGACTATGGCTACACCTTC
D: TRBD1; J: TRBJ1-5; V: TRBV19; size: -; CDR3: CASSMTRTGGMVSNQPQHF; DNA: TGTGCCAGTAGTATGACCCGGACAGGGGGCATGGTGAGCAATCAGCCCCAGCATTTT
D: TRBD1; J: TRBJ1-5; V: TRBV5-1; size: -; CDR3: CASSLEGQGEQPQHF; DNA: TGCGCCAGCAGCCTAGAGGGACAGGGGGAACAGCCCCAGCATTTT
D: -; J: TRBJ2-2; V: TRBV9; size: -; CDR3: CASSAQVLNTGELFF; DNA: TGTGCCAGCAGCGCTCAGGTCCTTAACACCGGGGAGCTGTTTTTT
D: TRBD1; J: TRBJ1-2; V: TRBV28; size: -; CDR3: CASSLGQGVYGYTF; DNA: TGTGCCAGCAGTTTAGGACAGGGAGTCTATGGCTACACCTTC